This TCR beta chain was sequenced in a study of tumor-infiltrating lymphocytes in oesophageal squamous cell carcinoma. TCRdb re-called the PCR reads with MiXCR, one entry per CDR3 protein. Seen here are some 20,000 distinct CDR3 sequences, roughly 40% observed once, and the top ten hold about 33%. With V trimmed by 4 bases and J by 11 bases, 9 bases remained unmatched. The V gene's germline CDR1 is SQVTM and CDR2 ANQGSEA. This CDR3 is built from 14 residues. This clonotype came up a few times. The genes are TRBV29-1 and TRBJ2-5, with 14 bases that match TRBD2. The source of this sequence is a female donor with esophageal squamous cell carcinoma. Sample: normal esophageal tissue next to the tumor. DNA for the CDR3: TGCAGCGTTGGTGGGACTAGCGGGAGTAATGAGCAGTACTTC. Translating it yields CSVGGTSGSNEQYF.